What follows is one T cell receptor (beta chain) and its context. Its target is unknown. One end of the junction does not line up with germline, which may come from a read error. Germline V gene lookup returns CDR1 LGHNT and CDR2 FRNRAP. This CDR3 contains 14 residues. The sample is drawn from a study of early T cells in non-severe SARS-CoV-2 infection. Study in general: Whole-blood bulk RNA, unsorted, was sequenced, and chains were unpaired. Notes on the study in general: The matching step, a VDJdb search, favored anti-spike CD8 responses and missed private and CD4 specificities.

Researchers tagged individual cDNA molecules with unique molecular identifiers. TCRdb independently ran MiXCR on the 5' RACE reads; one entry per CDR3 protein. The data show 80,000 or so distinct CDR3 sequences, with roughly an eighth seen just once and roughly 3.1% held by the top ten. The TCR comes from an adult who was a healthcare worker with PCR-confirmed SARS-CoV-2 infection or an uninfected control (not recorded which). The chain employs TRBV12-5 and TRBJ2-1, with 11 bases aligning to TRBD2. Sequencing used whole blood. This CDR3 reads CASGPPLAGGPRSF. CDR3 DNA sequence: TGTGCTAGTGGACCCCCGCTAGCGGGAGGCCCTCGGTCCTTC.